A selection of T cell receptor beta chains follows, all from one sample in a study of memory CD4+ T cells and cytomegalovirus serostatus. Assay used: immunoSEQ multiplex PCR; TCRdb lists only in-frame clones, some missing. The repertoire includes about 82,000 clones, around 80% of them detected once, and roughly 0.8% sits in the top ten. Sequenced: memory CD4+ T cells from blood. The source of these receptors is an adult in good health and CMV-seronegative. CDR3s include the opening cysteine and the closing phenylalanine or tryptophan. A D gene is named only where the DNA matches it firmly. Clone size is shown for a subset of rows, as once, few, many or a class of expanded clone.

d_gene: NA; v_gene: TRBV12-5; abundance: NA; j_gene: TRBJ2-7; CDR3aa: CASRFSGSYEQYF; CDR3nt: TGTGCTAGTAGATTTTCTGGTTCCTACGAGCAGTACTTC
d_gene: NA; v_gene: TRBV5-1; abundance: NA; j_gene: TRBJ2-4; CDR3aa: CASSLEQGSMNIQYF; CDR3nt: TGCGCCAGCAGCTTGGAGCAGGGGAGTATGAACATTCAGTACTTC
d_gene: NA; v_gene: TRBV9; abundance: once; j_gene: TRBJ1-2; CDR3aa: CASSARQSSNYGYTF; CDR3nt: TGTGCCAGCAGCGCCCGACAGAGCTCAAACTATGGCTACACCTTC
d_gene: TRBD1; v_gene: TRBV5-5; abundance: once; j_gene: TRBJ2-7; CDR3aa: CASSLAGQGGEAQYF; CDR3nt: TGTGCCAGCAGCTTGGCGGGACAGGGGGGGGAGGCGCAGTACTTC
d_gene: TRBD1; v_gene: TRBV25-1; abundance: few; j_gene: TRBJ1-2; CDR3aa: CASRADRVIHGYTF; CDR3nt: TGTGCCAGCAGGGCGGACAGGGTCATCCATGGCTACACCTTC
d_gene: TRBD1; v_gene: TRBV11-2; abundance: once; j_gene: TRBJ1-1; CDR3aa: CASSLVDRRSKAFF; CDR3nt: TGTGCCAGCAGCTTAGTGGACAGGCGATCTAAAGCTTTCTTT
d_gene: TRBD1; v_gene: TRBV7-8; abundance: NA; j_gene: TRBJ1-1; CDR3aa: CASTTSGGAFF; CDR3nt: TGTGCCAGCACCACCTCAGGGGGAGCTTTCTTT
d_gene: NA; v_gene: TRBV15; abundance: once; j_gene: TRBJ1-2; CDR3aa: CATSRDKGVNYGYTF; CDR3nt: TGTGCCACCAGCCGAGACAAGGGCGTTAACTATGGCTACACCTTC
d_gene: TRBD1; v_gene: TRBV19; abundance: NA; j_gene: TRBJ1-2; CDR3aa: CASSDQSSGTGSFGYTF; CDR3nt: TGTGCCAGTAGTGACCAATCCTCCGGGACAGGGAGTTTTGGCTACACCTTC
d_gene: NA; v_gene: TRBV6-5; abundance: NA; j_gene: TRBJ2-5; CDR3aa: CASSYRGSQETQYF; CDR3nt: TGTGCCAGCAGTTACAGGGGGTCACAAGAGACCCAGTACTTC
d_gene: NA; v_gene: TRBV27; abundance: NA; j_gene: TRBJ1-3; CDR3aa: CASSLGFGGNTIYF; CDR3nt: TGTGCCAGCAGTTTAGGGTTCGGGGGAAACACCATATATTTT
d_gene: NA; v_gene: TRBV5-4; abundance: NA; j_gene: TRBJ2-5; CDR3aa: CASSPKGGAGETQYF; CDR3nt: TGTGCCAGCAGCCCAAAGGGGGGGGCCGGGGAGACCCAGTACTTC
d_gene: TRBD2; v_gene: TRBV5-1; abundance: NA; j_gene: TRBJ2-7; CDR3aa: CASSYGTTSSYEQYF; CDR3nt: TGCGCCAGCAGCTACGGGACTACCAGCTCCTACGAGCAGTACTTC
d_gene: NA; v_gene: TRBV2; abundance: many; j_gene: TRBJ1-2; CDR3aa: CASRRDGYGYTF; CDR3nt: TGTGCCAGCAGGAGGGACGGCTATGGCTACACCTTC
d_gene: TRBD1; v_gene: TRBV19; abundance: NA; j_gene: TRBJ2-5; CDR3aa: CASSMRTGSETQYF; CDR3nt: TGTGCCAGTAGTATGCGGACAGGGTCAGAGACCCAGTACTTC
d_gene: NA; v_gene: TRBV5-1; abundance: NA; j_gene: TRBJ2-3; CDR3aa: CASSQDPWEDTQYF; CDR3nt: TGCGCCAGCAGCCAGGACCCTTGGGAGGATACGCAGTATTTT
d_gene: NA; v_gene: TRBV7-3; abundance: NA; j_gene: TRBJ1-1; CDR3aa: CASSLAGTNTEAFF; CDR3nt: TGTGCCAGCAGCTTAGCAGGGACGAACACTGAAGCTTTCTTT
d_gene: NA; v_gene: TRBV11-2; abundance: NA; j_gene: TRBJ2-4; CDR3aa: CASSSIKWRGNIQYF; CDR3nt: TGTGCCAGCAGCTCAATCAAATGGCGAGGAAACATTCAGTACTTC
d_gene: TRBD1; v_gene: TRBV7-2; abundance: NA; j_gene: TRBJ2-1; CDR3aa: CASSFVGTGEQFF; CDR3nt: TGTGCCAGCAGCTTCGTAGGGACAGGGGAGCAGTTCTTC
d_gene: TRBD1; v_gene: TRBV7-9; abundance: few; j_gene: TRBJ1-2; CDR3aa: CASSPRQGAYGYTF; CDR3nt: TGTGCCAGCAGCCCCAGACAGGGTGCCTATGGCTACACCTTC
d_gene: NA; v_gene: TRBV19; abundance: NA; j_gene: TRBJ1-1; CDR3aa: CASIDHGAEAFF; CDR3nt: TGTGCCAGTATCGACCATGGCGCTGAAGCTTTCTTT
d_gene: NA; v_gene: TRBV2; abundance: NA; j_gene: TRBJ1-1; CDR3aa: CASSQGMNTEAFF; CDR3nt: TGTGCCAGCAGCCAGGGGATGAACACTGAAGCTTTCTTT
d_gene: NA; v_gene: TRBV19; abundance: NA; j_gene: TRBJ1-2; CDR3aa: CASSPRAGEVYGYTF; CDR3nt: TGTGCCAGTAGTCCCCGGGCAGGGGAGGTCTATGGCTACACCTTC
d_gene: TRBD1; v_gene: TRBV2; abundance: NA; j_gene: TRBJ1-5; CDR3aa: CASSGQGVRNQPQHF; CDR3nt: TGTGCCAGCAGTGGACAGGGGGTGCGCAATCAGCCCCAGCATTTT
d_gene: NA; v_gene: TRBV7-3; abundance: few; j_gene: TRBJ1-1; CDR3aa: CASSSGRGTEAFF; CDR3nt: TGTGCCAGCAGCTCGGGAAGAGGCACTGAAGCTTTCTTT
d_gene: NA; v_gene: TRBV7-8; abundance: NA; j_gene: TRBJ2-7; CDR3aa: CASSSGPVGLQYF; CDR3nt: TGTGCCAGCAGCTCGGGACCCGTTGGTTTGCAGTACTTC
d_gene: NA; v_gene: TRBV14; abundance: NA; j_gene: TRBJ2-2; CDR3aa: CASSQAGDHGELFF; CDR3nt: TGTGCCAGCAGCCAGGCAGGGGACCACGGGGAGCTGTTTTTT
d_gene: NA; v_gene: TRBV5-1; abundance: NA; j_gene: TRBJ2-2; CDR3aa: CASSLTASTGELFF; CDR3nt: TGCGCCAGCAGCTTGACGGCTTCCACCGGGGAGCTGTTTTTT
d_gene: TRBD2; v_gene: TRBV10-3; abundance: NA; j_gene: TRBJ2-5; CDR3aa: CAIGSGLAGPQETQYF; CDR3nt: TGTGCCATCGGGTCGGGACTAGCGGGGCCCCAAGAGACCCAGTACTTC
d_gene: NA; v_gene: TRBV9; abundance: NA; j_gene: TRBJ1-3; CDR3aa: CASSVGPLGGNTIYF; CDR3nt: TGTGCCAGCAGCGTAGGACCACTGGGTGGAAACACCATATATTTT
d_gene: TRBD1; v_gene: TRBV28; abundance: few; j_gene: TRBJ1-1; CDR3aa: CASSSPTGSDEAFF; CDR3nt: TGTGCCAGCAGTTCCCCGACAGGGAGTGATGAAGCTTTCTTT
d_gene: NA; v_gene: TRBV5-1; abundance: NA; j_gene: TRBJ2-7; CDR3aa: CASSEDARFEQYF; CDR3nt: TGCGCCAGCAGCGAGGACGCGAGGTTCGAGCAGTACTTC
d_gene: NA; v_gene: TRBV7-2; abundance: NA; j_gene: TRBJ2-2; CDR3aa: CASSLGLNTGELFF; CDR3nt: TGTGCCAGCAGCTTAGGCCTAAACACCGGGGAGCTGTTTTTT
d_gene: TRBD1; v_gene: TRBV28; abundance: NA; j_gene: TRBJ1-2; CDR3aa: CASSRGQGNGYTF; CDR3nt: TGTGCCAGCAGTAGGGGACAGGGAAATGGCTACACCTTC
d_gene: TRBD2; v_gene: TRBV11-3; abundance: NA; j_gene: TRBJ2-5; CDR3aa: CASSLTSGGETQYF; CDR3nt: TGTGCCAGCAGCCTGACTAGCGGGGGGGAGACCCAGTACTTC
d_gene: TRBD1; v_gene: TRBV6-1; abundance: NA; j_gene: TRBJ2-1; CDR3aa: CASRDRATHNEQFF; CDR3nt: TGTGCCAGCAGAGACAGGGCCACTCACAATGAGCAGTTCTTC
d_gene: NA; v_gene: TRBV5-1; abundance: NA; j_gene: TRBJ2-3; CDR3aa: CASSFGDTQYF; CDR3nt: TGCGCCAGCAGCTTTGGGGATACGCAGTATTTT
d_gene: NA; v_gene: TRBV19; abundance: NA; j_gene: TRBJ1-1; CDR3aa: CASSRTPGQHNTEAFF; CDR3nt: TGTGCCAGTAGCAGGACCCCGGGACAACACAACACTGAAGCTTTCTTT
d_gene: NA; v_gene: TRBV28; abundance: NA; j_gene: TRBJ2-7; CDR3aa: CASSLTWTEQYF; CDR3nt: TGTGCCAGCAGTTTAACTTGGACCGAGCAGTACTTC
d_gene: NA; v_gene: TRBV2; abundance: NA; j_gene: TRBJ2-7; CDR3aa: CARGGPGPGSYEQYF; CDR3nt: TGTGCCAGGGGGGGCCCAGGACCCGGGTCCTACGAGCAGTACTTC
d_gene: NA; v_gene: TRBV7-2; abundance: NA; j_gene: TRBJ1-5; CDR3aa: CASSQGEDQPQHF; CDR3nt: TGTGCCAGCAGTCAGGGTGAGGATCAGCCCCAGCATTTT
d_gene: TRBD1; v_gene: TRBV18; abundance: NA; j_gene: TRBJ2-3; CDR3aa: CASSPTGTGPDTQYF; CDR3nt: TGTGCCAGCTCACCGACCGGGACAGGGCCAGATACGCAGTATTTT
d_gene: NA; v_gene: TRBV4-2; abundance: once; j_gene: TRBJ2-2; CDR3aa: CASSQGNSNTGELFF; CDR3nt: TGTGCCAGCAGCCAAGGAAACAGCAACACCGGGGAGCTGTTTTTT
d_gene: TRBD1; v_gene: TRBV18; abundance: once; j_gene: TRBJ1-2; CDR3aa: CASSPEQGNYGYTF; CDR3nt: TGTGCCAGCTCACCAGAACAGGGGAACTATGGCTACACCTTC
d_gene: NA; v_gene: TRBV5-1; abundance: NA; j_gene: TRBJ2-7; CDR3aa: CASSLVFDEQYF; CDR3nt: TGCGCCAGCAGCTTGGTTTTCGACGAGCAGTACTTC
d_gene: NA; v_gene: TRBV6-1; abundance: once; j_gene: TRBJ1-1; CDR3aa: CASSEGETEAFF; CDR3nt: TGTGCCAGCAGTGAAGGGGAGACTGAAGCTTTCTTT
d_gene: TRBD1; v_gene: TRBV4-3; abundance: few; j_gene: TRBJ2-1; CDR3aa: CASSPRTGSHNEQFF; CDR3nt: TGCGCCAGCAGCCCTCGGACAGGGTCCCACAATGAGCAGTTCTTC
d_gene: TRBD1; v_gene: TRBV6-5; abundance: few; j_gene: TRBJ1-6; CDR3aa: CASRQGRLGSPLHF; CDR3nt: TGTGCCAGCAGACAGGGGCGCCTGGGTTCACCCCTCCACTTT
d_gene: NA; v_gene: TRBV30; abundance: NA; j_gene: TRBJ1-5; CDR3aa: CAWTVGAGLGQPQHF; CDR3nt: TGTGCCTGGACTGTCGGGGCGGGCCTAGGGCAGCCCCAGCATTTT
d_gene: NA; v_gene: TRBV2; abundance: NA; j_gene: TRBJ2-4; CDR3aa: CASSERQATAKNIQYF; CDR3nt: TGTGCCAGCAGTGAAAGGCAGGCTACAGCCAAAAACATTCAGTACTTC
d_gene: NA; v_gene: TRBV7-8; abundance: NA; j_gene: TRBJ1-2; CDR3aa: CASSLGGGGYGYTF; CDR3nt: TGTGCCAGCAGCTTAGGGGGAGGGGGTTATGGCTACACCTTC
d_gene: NA; v_gene: TRBV7-2; abundance: NA; j_gene: TRBJ1-5; CDR3aa: CASSLTGGSNQPQHF; CDR3nt: TGTGCCAGCAGCTTAACGGGGGGTAGCAATCAGCCCCAGCATTTT
d_gene: TRBD2; v_gene: TRBV6-6; abundance: NA; j_gene: TRBJ2-7; CDR3aa: CASSYAGESSYEQYF; CDR3nt: TGTGCCAGCAGTTATGCGGGGGAGAGCTCCTACGAGCAGTACTTC
d_gene: TRBD2; v_gene: TRBV9; abundance: once; j_gene: TRBJ2-3; CDR3aa: CASSGLAGSGTQYF; CDR3nt: TGTGCCAGCAGCGGCCTAGCGGGGTCTGGCACGCAGTATTTT
d_gene: TRBD1; v_gene: TRBV30; abundance: NA; j_gene: TRBJ2-3; CDR3aa: CAWDRAVDTQYF; CDR3nt: TGTGCCTGGGACAGGGCTGTGGATACGCAGTATTTT
d_gene: TRBD1; v_gene: TRBV7-3; abundance: NA; j_gene: TRBJ2-2; CDR3aa: CASSLPGQGNTGELFF; CDR3nt: TGTGCCAGCAGCCTCCCGGGACAGGGGAACACCGGGGAGCTGTTTTTT
d_gene: NA; v_gene: TRBV28; abundance: NA; j_gene: TRBJ2-7; CDR3aa: CASSSSGTGKQQYF; CDR3nt: TGTGCCAGCAGTTCCTCCGGGACGGGCAAACAGCAGTACTTC
d_gene: NA; v_gene: TRBV7-8; abundance: NA; j_gene: TRBJ1-2; CDR3aa: CASSLQGRGWEGYTF; CDR3nt: TGTGCCAGCAGCCTACAGGGAAGGGGTTGGGAGGGCTACACCTTC
d_gene: NA; v_gene: TRBV5-8; abundance: NA; j_gene: TRBJ1-1; CDR3aa: CASKYRVPEAFF; CDR3nt: TGTGCCAGCAAGTACAGGGTCCCTGAAGCTTTCTTT
d_gene: NA; v_gene: TRBV28; abundance: NA; j_gene: TRBJ2-7; CDR3aa: CASGRGPYEQYF; CDR3nt: TGTGCCTCGGGGCGAGGCCCCTACGAGCAGTACTTC